This section outlines one T cell receptor (beta chain) sequence together with its context. Antigen: not known. The junction departs from germline at one end; a sequencing error may be responsible. These data belong to a study of T cells in localized non-small cell lung cancer. Whole-study findings and limits: Heterogeneity stays possible, as sequencing covered only one tumor region.

Profiled with immunoSEQ multiplex PCR; TCRdb holds only in-frame clones, not every one. Among roughly 1,200 clones listed, about 36% were seen once. The CDR3 consists of 15 residues. Germline V lookup: CDR1 MNHGY, CDR2 SAAAGT. The gene calls are TRBV6-8 and TRBJ2-1; D possibly corresponds to TRBD1 (6 bases). The sample consisted of lung tumor tissue, taken before any cancer treatment. The origin of this receptor is a male donor at least 60 years old with stage II squamous cell lung carcinoma. The CDR3 DNA is TGTGCTAGCAGTGATGGACAGAGTTCCTACAATGAGCAGTTCTTC. Amino acid sequence: CASSDGQSSYNEQFF.